A selection of T cell receptor beta chains follows, all from one sample in a study of cytomegalovirus exposure and HLA in healthy donors. Here immunoSEQ multiplex PCR was the method, and the copy in TCRdb shows in-frame clones only, minus some. The sample yields over 100,000 clones, around 77% seen once. Sample: PBMCs. These receptors were taken from a male donor in good health and CMV-seropositive. The CDR3 runs from the conserved cysteine through the conserved F or W. Each record gives: clone size, J gene, V gene, D gene, CDR3 protein, CDR3 DNA. A D gene is named only where the DNA matches it firmly. Where a row states a size, it is once, few, many or the class of an expanded clone; other rows omit it.

once,TRBJ2-5,TRBV7-9,.,CASSLAGAGLQAQYF,TGTGCCAGCAGCTTAGCGGGGGCCGGTCTTCAGGCCCAGTACTTC
.,TRBJ1-6,TRBV9,.,CASSVVEGVGSPLHF,TGTGCCAGCAGCGTAGTCGAAGGGGTTGGTTCACCCCTCCACTTT
few,TRBJ2-2,TRBV7-2,TRBD2,CASSRQGGDTGELFF,TGTGCCAGCAGCCGTCAGGGAGGGGACACCGGGGAGCTGTTTTTT
.,TRBJ1-2,TRBV7-2,.,CASSLTRFDGYTF,TGTGCCAGCAGCTTGACAAGGTTCGATGGCTACACCTTC
.,TRBJ1-1,TRBV5-1,TRBD1,CASGQGQVNAEAFF,TGCGCCAGCGGACAGGGGCAGGTGAACGCTGAAGCTTTCTTT
.,TRBJ1-1,TRBV15,TRBD1,CATRQGLGNTEAFF,TGTGCCACCAGACAGGGGCTGGGGAACACTGAAGCTTTCTTT
few,TRBJ2-7,TRBV4-3,.,CASSQGSASSYEQYF,TGCGCCAGCAGCCAAGGGTCGGCTAGCTCCTACGAGCAGTACTTC
.,TRBJ1-1,TRBV4-1,.,CASSRLPQITLGTEAFF,TGCGCCAGCAGCCGACTCCCCCAAATTACTCTCGGCACTGAAGCTTTCTTT
.,TRBJ1-1,TRBV18,.,CASSPPRGMNTEAFF,TGTGCCAGCTCACCCCCCCGGGGAATGAACACTGAAGCTTTCTTT
.,TRBJ2-7,TRBV7-2,TRBD2,CASSLGGSGGLHF,TGTGCCAGCAGCTTAGGGGGTAGCGGGGGACTGCACTTC
.,TRBJ2-1,TRBV7-9,.,CASSLEGRSSYNEQFF,TGTGCCAGCAGCTTAGAGGGGAGGAGCTCCTACAATGAGCAGTTCTTC
.,TRBJ1-5,TRBV18,.,CASSPQIAVGRQPQHF,TGTGCCAGCTCACCACAGATCGCAGTTGGCAGGCAGCCCCAGCATTTT
.,TRBJ2-5,TRBV7-2,TRBD2,CASSFAGEETQYF,TGTGCCAGCAGCTTTGCGGGGGAGGAGACCCAGTACTTC
.,TRBJ2-2,TRBV7-2,.,CASSFAGRNTGELFF,TGTGCCAGCAGCTTTGCGGGGCGTAACACCGGGGAGCTGTTTTTT
.,TRBJ1-2,TRBV4-3,.,CASSQDLTGVIYGYTF,TGCGCCAGCAGCCAAGATTTGACAGGAGTCATCTATGGCTACACCTTC
.,TRBJ2-7,TRBV28,TRBD1,CASTGQASYEQYF,TGTGCCAGCACCGGACAGGCATCGTATGAGCAGTACTTC
few,TRBJ2-7,TRBV7-9,TRBD2,CASSLDGTTYEQYF,TGTGCCAGCAGCTTAGACGGGACTACCTACGAGCAGTACTTC
.,TRBJ2-2,TRBV12-5,TRBD2,CASGLALAGDWTGELFF,TGTGCTAGTGGTTTGGCCCTAGCGGGAGATTGGACCGGGGAGCTGTTTTTT
.,TRBJ2-4,TRBV5-6,.,CASSASGGGAIQYF,TGTGCCAGCAGCGCCTCAGGTGGGGGGGCAATTCAGTACTTC
.,TRBJ2-7,TRBV7-9,.,CASSLETRWYEQYF,TGTGCCAGCAGCTTAGAAACTAGGTGGTACGAGCAGTACTTC
.,TRBJ2-7,TRBV6-5,.,CASSYRTAPYEQYF,TGTGCCAGCAGTTACAGGACAGCGCCCTACGAGCAGTACTTC
.,TRBJ2-5,TRBV7-9,TRBD2,CASSLVSGSPETQYF,TGTGCCAGCAGCTTAGTGAGCGGGAGCCCTGAGACCCAGTACTTC
few,TRBJ2-7,TRBV29-1,TRBD2,CSVLGLADYEQYF,TGCAGCGTACTGGGACTAGCGGACTACGAGCAGTACTTC
.,TRBJ2-1,TRBV19,TRBD2,CASSISPSGGEQFF,TGTGCCAGTAGTATTTCCCCTAGCGGGGGTGAGCAGTTCTTC
few,TRBJ1-1,TRBV6-1,.,CASSEEILPSEAFF,TGTGCCAGCAGTGAGGAGATCTTGCCTTCTGAAGCTTTCTTT
.,TRBJ2-5,TRBV29-1,.,CSVEDPKETQYF,TGCAGCGTTGAAGACCCTAAGGAGACCCAGTACTTC
.,TRBJ2-3,TRBV7-3,TRBD2,CASSRTSGEPDTQYF,TGTGCCAGCAGCCGTACTAGCGGGGAACCAGATACGCAGTATTTT
few,TRBJ1-5,TRBV30,.,CAWSSGGNQPQHF,TGTGCCTGGAGTTCGGGAGGGAATCAGCCCCAGCATTTT
.,TRBJ2-3,TRBV5-1,TRBD2,CASSPTGTSGSLYTQYF,TGCGCCAGCAGCCCGACTGGGACTAGCGGGAGTTTGTATACGCAGTATTTT
few,TRBJ2-1,TRBV19,.,CASSIPGLGGEQFF,TGTGCCAGTAGTATACCGGGCCTGGGAGGTGAGCAGTTCTTC
.,TRBJ2-1,TRBV7-9,.,CASSSVRGSYNEQFF,TGTGCCAGCAGCTCAGTTCGGGGCTCCTACAATGAGCAGTTCTTC
.,TRBJ1-2,TRBV28,TRBD1,CASTSPGQGEGGYTF,TGTGCCAGCACCTCCCCGGGACAGGGGGAGGGTGGCTACACCTTC
few,TRBJ2-1,TRBV7-3,.,CASSLTLTSEQFF,TGTGCCAGCAGCTTAACGTTGACAAGTGAGCAGTTCTTC
.,TRBJ2-1,TRBV7-9,.,CASSLRGGALNEQFF,TGTGCCAGCAGCCTGCGGGGCGGAGCGCTAAATGAGCAGTTCTTC
.,TRBJ1-5,TRBV5-6,TRBD1,CASSNVGGGQPQHF,TGTGCCAGCAGTAATGTAGGGGGCGGCCAGCCCCAGCATTTT
.,TRBJ1-1,TRBV5-6,TRBD1,CASSLRTGWDTEAFF,TGTGCCAGCAGCCTCCGGACAGGGTGGGACACTGAAGCTTTCTTT
.,TRBJ2-7,TRBV10-3,.,CAISDLQDEQYF,TGTGCCATCAGTGACCTTCAGGACGAGCAGTACTTC
.,TRBJ2-3,TRBV7-8,TRBD2,CASSLRTSGSTDTQYF,TGTGCCAGCAGCTTAAGGACTAGCGGGAGCACAGATACGCAGTATTTT
once,TRBJ2-2,TRBV5-4,.,CASSFGQGSNTGELFF,TGTGCCAGCAGCTTCGGCCAGGGATCGAACACCGGGGAGCTGTTTTTT
once,TRBJ2-7,TRBV29-1,TRBD1,CSVRWTGYEQYF,TGCAGCGTTCGTTGGACAGGGTACGAGCAGTACTTC
.,TRBJ2-7,TRBV9,TRBD2,CASTPGGPLSYEQYF,TGTGCCAGCACCCCGGGGGGGCCCCTTTCCTACGAGCAGTACTTC
.,TRBJ2-7,TRBV6-7,TRBD2,CASSYSMGLAGSEQYF,TGTGCCAGCAGTTACTCGATGGGACTAGCGGGAAGCGAGCAGTACTTC
.,TRBJ2-3,TRBV29-1,.,CSVEREWDTQYF,TGCAGCGTTGAAAGGGAGTGGGATACGCAGTATTTT
once,TRBJ2-3,TRBV27,.,CASSPTTGTDTQYF,TGTGCCAGCAGTCCGACTACCGGCACAGATACGCAGTATTTT
.,TRBJ1-2,TRBV4-3,.,CASSHRGQPNYGYTF,TGCGCCAGCAGCCACCGAGGACAGCCTAACTATGGCTACACCTTC
.,TRBJ2-1,TRBV4-3,TRBD2,CASSPLPTTSGRVGTYNEQFF,TGCGCCAGCAGCCCCCTACCGACGACTAGCGGGAGGGTTGGCACCTACAATGAGCAGTTCTTC
.,TRBJ2-2,TRBV4-2,TRBD2,CASSQGVAGGSRDTGELFF,TGTGCCAGCAGCCAAGGGGTAGCGGGAGGGTCGAGGGACACCGGGGAGCTGTTTTTT
.,TRBJ2-3,TRBV9,.,CASSVSSGITDTQYF,TGTGCCAGCAGCGTATCCTCAGGGATCACAGATACGCAGTATTTT
few,TRBJ2-7,TRBV19,.,CASSIVQDWEVHEQYF,TGTGCCAGTAGTATAGTCCAGGACTGGGAGGTCCACGAGCAGTACTTC
few,TRBJ2-1,TRBV7-2,TRBD1,CASSLQGAGYNEQFF,TGTGCCAGCAGCTTACAGGGGGCTGGCTACAATGAGCAGTTCTTC
few,TRBJ2-7,TRBV2,.,CASSAQAYEQYF,TGTGCCAGCAGTGCACAGGCCTACGAGCAGTACTTC
once,TRBJ2-1,TRBV7-9,TRBD2,CASSSPGLGRVRNEQFF,TGTGCCAGCAGCTCCCCGGGACTAGGAAGGGTACGCAATGAGCAGTTCTTC
.,TRBJ2-7,TRBV5-1,.,CASSLAGGGRPYEQYF,TGCGCCAGCAGCTTGGCCGGGGGCGGGAGACCCTACGAGCAGTACTTC
.,TRBJ2-2,TRBV7-3,.,CASSSLTGELFF,TGTGCCAGCAGCTCCCTGACCGGGGAGCTGTTTTTT
few,TRBJ2-5,TRBV27,TRBD2,CASSSLAGVFQETQYF,TGTGCCAGCAGTTCCCTGGCGGGAGTGTTCCAAGAGACCCAGTACTTC
.,TRBJ2-1,TRBV18,TRBD2,CASSPLGTSGHNEQFF,TGTGCCAGCTCACCATTAGGGACTAGCGGGCACAATGAGCAGTTCTTC
.,TRBJ2-2,TRBV6-5,TRBD1,CASSSGQGAGELFF,TGTGCCAGCAGTTCTGGACAGGGGGCCGGGGAGCTGTTTTTT
.,TRBJ1-5,TRBV7-2,TRBD1,CASSLGTGGGQPQHF,TGTGCCAGCAGCTTAGGGACAGGGGGTGGGCAGCCCCAGCATTTT
.,TRBJ1-5,TRBV7-9,TRBD1,CASSWGQSNQPQHF,TGTGCCAGCAGCTGGGGACAGAGTAATCAGCCCCAGCATTTT